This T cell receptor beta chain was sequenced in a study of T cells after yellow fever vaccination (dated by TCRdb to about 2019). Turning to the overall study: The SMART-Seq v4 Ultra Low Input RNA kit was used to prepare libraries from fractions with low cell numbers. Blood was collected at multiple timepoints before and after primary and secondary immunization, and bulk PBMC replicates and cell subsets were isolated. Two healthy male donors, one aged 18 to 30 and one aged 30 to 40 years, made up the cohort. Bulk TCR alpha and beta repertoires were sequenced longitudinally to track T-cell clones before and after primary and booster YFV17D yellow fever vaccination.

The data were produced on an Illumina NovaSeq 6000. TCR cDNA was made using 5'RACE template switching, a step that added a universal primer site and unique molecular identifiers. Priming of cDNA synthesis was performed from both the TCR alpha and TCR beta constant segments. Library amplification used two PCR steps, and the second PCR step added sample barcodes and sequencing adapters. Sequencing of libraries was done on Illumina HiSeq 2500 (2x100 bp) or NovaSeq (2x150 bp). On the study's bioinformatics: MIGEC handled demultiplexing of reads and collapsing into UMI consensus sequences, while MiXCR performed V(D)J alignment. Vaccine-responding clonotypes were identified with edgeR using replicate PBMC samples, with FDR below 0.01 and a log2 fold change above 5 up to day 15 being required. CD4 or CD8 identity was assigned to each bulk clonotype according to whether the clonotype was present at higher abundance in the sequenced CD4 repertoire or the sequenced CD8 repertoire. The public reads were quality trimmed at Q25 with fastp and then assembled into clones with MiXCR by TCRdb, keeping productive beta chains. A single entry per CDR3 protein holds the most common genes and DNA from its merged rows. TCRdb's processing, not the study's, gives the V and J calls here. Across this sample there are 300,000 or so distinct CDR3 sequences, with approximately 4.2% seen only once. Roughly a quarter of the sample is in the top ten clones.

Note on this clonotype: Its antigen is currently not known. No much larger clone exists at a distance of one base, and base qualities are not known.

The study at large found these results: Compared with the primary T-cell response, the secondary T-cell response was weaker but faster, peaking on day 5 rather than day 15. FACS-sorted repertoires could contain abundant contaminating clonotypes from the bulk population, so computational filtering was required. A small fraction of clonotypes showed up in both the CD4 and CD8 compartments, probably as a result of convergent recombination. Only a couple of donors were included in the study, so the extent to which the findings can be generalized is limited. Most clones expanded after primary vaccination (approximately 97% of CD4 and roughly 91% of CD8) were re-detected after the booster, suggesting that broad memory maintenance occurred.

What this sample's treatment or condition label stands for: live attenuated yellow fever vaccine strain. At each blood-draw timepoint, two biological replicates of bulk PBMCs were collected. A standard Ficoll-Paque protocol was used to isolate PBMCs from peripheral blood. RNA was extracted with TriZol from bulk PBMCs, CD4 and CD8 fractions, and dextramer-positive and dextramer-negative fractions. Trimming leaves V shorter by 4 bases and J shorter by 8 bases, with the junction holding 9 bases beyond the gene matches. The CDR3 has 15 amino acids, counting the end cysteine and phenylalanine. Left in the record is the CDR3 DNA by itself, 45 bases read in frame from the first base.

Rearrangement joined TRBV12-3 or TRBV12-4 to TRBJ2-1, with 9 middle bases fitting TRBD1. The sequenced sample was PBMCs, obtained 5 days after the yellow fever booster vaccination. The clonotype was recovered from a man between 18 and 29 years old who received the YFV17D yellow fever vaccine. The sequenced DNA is TGTGCCAGCAGTTCCTTAGGACAGGGGAATCATGAGCAGTTCTTC. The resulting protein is CASSSLGQGNHEQFF.